One and the same sample provided the 17 T cell receptor beta chains below, sequenced in a study of CD8+ T cells in alopecia areata. Treatment reported: oral pan-JAK inhibitor, 5-10 mg twice daily. After isolation, RNA underwent reverse transcription to generate cDNA as the sequencing template. Some clones are missing from TCRdb's copy, which holds only in-frame ones; the method was immunoSEQ multiplex PCR. The data hold approximately 180,000 clones, with about three fifths observed a single time. Material: CD4+ T cells sorted from blood, obtained at week 24, from a patient treated with tofacitinib. These receptors originate from a human donor with alopecia areata.

The count of this clone is one. In DNA, the CDR3 is TGTGCCAGCAGCAGGGTGCCATATAATTCACCCCTCCACTTT. Translating it yields CASSRVPYNSPLHF. This chain links TRBV27 with TRBJ1-6, with D possibly TRBD1 on 5 matching bases. This CDR3 region has 14 residues. The germline CDR1 and CDR2 sequences are MNHEY and SMNVEV (reference sequence). With 6 bases removed from V and 4 bases from J, the gap between germline ends came to 10 bases.

The V and J genes are TRBV4-2 and TRBJ1-5; possible D gene TRBD1, 5 bases. CDR3 length: 15 residues. Trimming left V 0 bases short and J 4 bases short, with 10 bases between. Germline V CDR1 and CDR2: LGHNA, YNFKEQ. The CDR3 loop reads CASSQDRGENQPQHF. CDR3 DNA sequence: TGTGCCAGCAGCCAAGATCGGGGGGAAAATCAGCCCCAGCATTTT.

This chain connects TRBV23-1 to TRBJ2-7; no clear D gene. TRBV23-1 is classed as an ORF, of uncertain function. The length of the CDR3 is 15 residues. The V and J ends lost 4 bases and 4 bases respectively, with 17 bases between them. The CDR3 coding sequence is TGCGCCAGCAGTCCCCACAAGGGTGGCCGATACGAGCAGTACTTC. It translates to CASSPHKGGRYEQYF.

The table lists this clone with a few counts. J is TRBJ2-3 and V is TRBV11-1; no definite D call. From germline, CDR1 is SGHAT and CDR2 FQDESV (reference sequence). The CDR3 contains 15 residues. V was trimmed by 0 bases and J by 4 bases, leaving 11 bases between them. In nucleotides, the CDR3 is TGTGCCAGCAGCTTAGCGTTGCTTAGGCCAGATACGCAGTATTTT. The encoded protein is CASSLALLRPDTQYF. Together with reference TRBV11-1 and TRBJ2-3, the CDR3 gives the full variable domain: EAEVAQSPRYKITEKSQAVAFWCDPISGHATLYWYRQILGQGPELLVQFQDESVVDDSQLPKDRFSAERLKGVDSTLKIQPAELGDSAMYLCASSLALLRPDTQYFGPGTRLTVL.

The rearrangement uses TRBV4-3 and TRBJ2-7; D remains unclear. V was trimmed by 0 bases and J by 2 bases, leaving 11 bases between them. The CDR3 spans 15 residues. Germline V gives CDR1 LGHNA, CDR2 YSLEER. The CDR3 reads CASSQEVDPAYEQYF. The CDR3 nucleotides read TGCGCCAGCAGCCAAGAAGTAGATCCAGCCTACGAGCAGTACTTC.

This chain connects TRBV29-1 to TRBJ1-2; D gene unclear. The CDR3 covers 12 residues. CDR1 and CDR2 (germline): SQVTM, ANQGSEA. Trimming pared 3 bases from V and 8 bases from J, leaving 13 bases between. Here the CDR3 reads CSVEVRGYGYTF. Here the CDR3 DNA reads TGCAGCGTTGAGGTTCGGGGTTACGGCTACACCTTC.

The genes are TRBV6-1 and TRBJ2-7; D not certain. This CDR3 has 13 residues. The germline V gene has CDR1 MNHNS and CDR2 SASEGT. Deletions cut 4 bases from V and 2 bases from J, with 9 bases between. CDR3 sequence: CASSVGQPYEQYF. The CDR3, as DNA: TGTGCCAGCAGTGTTGGGCAGCCCTACGAGCAGTACTTC.

J is TRBJ2-1 and V is TRBV7-7; 10 bases match TRBD2. The CDR3 contains 17 residues. Germline V lookup: CDR1 SSHAT, CDR2 FNYEAQ (reference sequence). V shed 5 bases and J 9 bases; nucleotides not matched to a gene: 16. The CDR3 loop is CASSPAASGGLRGEQFF. The CDR3, as DNA: TGTGCCAGCAGCCCAGCGGCTAGCGGGGGCCTACGGGGTGAGCAGTTCTTC.

The chain is built from TRBV2 and TRBJ1-4; D gene uncertain. V gave up 4 bases and J gave up 8 bases, with 14 bases separating them. CDR1 and CDR2 from the germline V gene are SNHLY and FYNNEI. The CDR3 is 14 amino acids. In nucleotides, the CDR3 is TGTGCCAGCAGTGTGAACAGCCCCACCGAAAAACTGTTTTTT. As protein: CASSVNSPTEKLFF.

The CDR3 sequence is CASSISGTGEGYTF. CDR3 sequence (DNA): TGTGCCAGCAGTATTTCCGGGACAGGGGAAGGCTACACCTTC. This sequence joins TRBV27 and TRBJ1-2; 10 bases fit TRBD1. Trimming took 5 bases from V and 8 from J; bases not matched to a gene: 8. Germline V gives CDR1 MNHEY, CDR2 SMNVEV (reference sequence). The CDR3 totals 14 residues.

In its sample, this clone was seen once. The CDR3, as DNA: TGTGCCAGCAGTTACGGGGTGGGGCATGGCTACACCTTC. It translates to CASSYGVGHGYTF. The rearrangement links TRBV6-5 to TRBJ1-2; a possible D gene is TRBD1 (5 bases). Trimming cost V 2 bases and J 6 bases, with 10 bases left between them. Germline CDR1 is MNHEY and CDR2 is SVGAGI. CDR3 length: 13 residues.

V is TRBV7-9 and J is TRBJ2-7; 7 nucleotides agree with TRBD2. The V segment lost 5 bases and the J segment 2 bases; nucleotides outside the gene matches: 9. Germline-derived CDR1 and CDR2 are SEHNR and FQNEAQ (reference sequence). The CDR3 is 15 residues long. The CDR3 DNA reads TGTGCCAGCAGCCCACGGACGGGAGGCGCCTACGAGCAGTACTTC. This codes for CASSPRTGGAYEQYF.

The chain couples TRBV16 to TRBJ2-7, with D possibly being TRBD1 (6 bases). V was pared by 4 bases and J by 13 bases, with 20 bases between. CDR1 KGHSY and CDR2 FQNENV come from the germline V gene. The CDR3 contains 13 residues. The CDR3 DNA reads TGTGCCAGCAGCCGAGGGGTCCGGGACACTCTTTACTTC. Amino acid sequence: CASSRGVRDTLYF.

The V call is TRBV7-2, the J call TRBJ2-7, with 10 bases identical to TRBD2. Trimming took 2 bases from V and 1 from J; bases not matched to a gene: 2. In germline, CDR1 is SGHTA, CDR2 FQGNSA. CDR3 size: 15 residues. CDR3 in amino acids: CASSLTSGESYEQYF. CDR3 coding DNA: TGTGCCAGCAGCTTAACTAGCGGGGAGTCCTACGAGCAGTACTTC.

This clone was seen a few times. This chain links TRBV25-1 with TRBJ2-7; tentative D call: TRBD1 (6 bases). Germline V gives CDR1 MGHDK, CDR2 SYGVNS. Trimming shortened V by 5 bases and J by 0 bases, and 8 bases separated the two germline ends. The CDR3 has 13 amino acids. The CDR3: CASSRTASYEQYF. Here the CDR3 DNA reads TGTGCCAGCAGTCGGACAGCCTCCTACGAGCAGTACTTC.

The rearrangement links TRBV7-3 to TRBJ2-1; 13 bases map to TRBD2. Germline V CDR1 and CDR2: SGHTA, FQGTGA. J was trimmed by 5 bases and V by 2 bases; bases with no gene match: 3. The CDR3 is 16 residues long. The CDR3, as DNA: TGTGCCAGCAGCTTACATGGACTAGCGGGGGACAATGAGCAGTTCTTC. It specifies CASSLHGLAGDNEQFF.

CDR3 nucleotides: TGTGCCAGCAGCTTCGGGGTGTCGGAGACCCAGTACTTC. Its translation: CASSFGVSETQYF. The chain combines TRBV11-3 with TRBJ2-5; perhaps TRBD2 as D (5 bases). The CDR3 has 13 amino acids. Germline values: CDR1 SGHNT, CDR2 YENEEA. The V and J ends lost 3 bases and 5 bases respectively, with 10 bases between them. The full variable domain, completed using reference TRBV11-3 and TRBJ2-5, is EAGVVQSPRYKIIEKKQPVAFWCNPISGHNTLYWYLQNLGQGPELLIRYENEEAVDDSQLPKDRFSAERLKGVDSTLKIQPAELGDSAVYLCASSFGVSETQYFGPGTRLLVL.